The 16 T cell receptor beta chains given below trace back to one sample, sequenced in a study of OX40 agonist ivuxolimab in advanced cancers. Sequencing used immunoSEQ multiplex PCR; TCRdb keeps in-frame clones, though not all of them. The sample lists about 15,000 clones, around 77% occurring once. The sequencing used CD4+ or CD8+ T cells sorted from blood, collected in a trial of the OX40 agonist ivuxolimab. The receptor set was obtained from an adult with an advanced solid tumor such as melanoma, head and neck, liver or kidney cancer.

The rearrangement joins TRBV2 to TRBJ2-5; 7 bases match TRBD1. CDR3 length: 18 amino acids. Germline V gene data show CDR1 as SNHLY and CDR2 as FYNNEI. The J segment lost 5 bases and the V segment lost 0 bases, leaving 15 bases of the junction unmatched. The CDR3 DNA is TGTGCCAGCAGTGAAGCGCTTCAGGGAAGGGGGCGGTTGGAGACCCAGTACTTC. It is translated as CASSEALQGRGRLETQYF.

This sequence joins TRBV4-1 and TRBJ2-3; a possible D gene is TRBD1 (5 bases). V gave up 1 base and J gave up 2 bases, with 13 bases separating them. CDR3 size: 16 residues. Germline CDR1 is MGHRA and CDR2 is YSYEKL. The CDR3 nucleotides are TGCGCCAGCAGCCAAGTTGGGCAGGGCGCCACAGATACGCAGTATTTT. This codes for CASSQVGQGATDTQYF.

The V call is TRBV7-3, the J call TRBJ2-2, with a possible D match to TRBD2 (6 bases). This CDR3 has 17 amino acids. The germline V gene encodes CDR1 SGHTA and CDR2 FQGTGA. V shed 2 bases and J shed 4 bases, with 17 bases lying between them. CDR3 loop: CASSLLKGQGGTGELFF. The DNA of the CDR3 is TGTGCCAGCAGCTTACTTAAGGGGCAGGGAGGCACCGGGGAGCTGTTTTTT.

This clone was picked up a small number of times. V and J are TRBV18 and TRBJ1-1; D is unclear. CDR1 is KGHSH and CDR2 is LQKENI in the germline V gene. V lost 5 bases and J 2 bases, leaving 6 bases between the germline ends. CDR3 length equals 12 residues. CDR3 region: CASSSGNTEAFF. The DNA for the CDR3 is TGTGCCAGCTCAAGCGGCAACACTGAAGCTTTCTTT.

CDR3 DNA: TGTGCCAGCAGAAGGGGACAGGGGGCCACCGGGGAGCTGTTTTTT. Translating it yields CASRRGQGATGELFF. The chain carries TRBV6-5 and TRBJ2-2, with 12 bases fitting TRBD1. This CDR3 is built from 15 residues. Germline V gene data show CDR1 as MNHEY and CDR2 as SVGAGI. The V gene end was trimmed by 6 bases and the J gene end by 4 bases; junction bases not matched to a gene: 3.

The table lists this clone with a count of one. V and J are TRBV7-9 and TRBJ2-7; maybe TRBD1 (6 bases). This CDR3 spans 13 amino acids. CDR1 SEHNR and CDR2 FQNEAQ come from the germline V gene (reference sequence). Trimming cost V 3 bases and J 7 bases, with 13 bases left between them. CDR3 amino acids: CASSLSPGEEQYF. The CDR3 region has the DNA TGTGCCAGCAGCTTGTCACCAGGGGAAGAGCAGTACTTC.

This clone is categorized as medium-sized. The chain recombines TRBV27 with TRBJ1-1; 9 bases map to TRBD1. From germline, CDR1 is MNHEY and CDR2 SMNVEV (reference sequence). J was trimmed by 5 bases and V by 6 bases; bases with no gene match: 10. The CDR3 is 15 amino acids. CDR3 sequence reads: CASSDQGQGWTEAFF. DNA for the CDR3: TGTGCCAGCAGCGACCAGGGACAGGGATGGACTGAAGCTTTCTTT.

This clone was recorded only once. The chain couples TRBV27 to TRBJ2-1, with D tentatively TRBD2 (6 bases). The germline CDR1 and CDR2 sequences are MNHEY and SMNVEV (reference sequence). V was cut by 3 bases and J by 10 bases, with 13 bases left in between. The CDR3 sequence is 13 residues long. The CDR3: CASSFGGAGEQFF. CDR3 coding DNA: TGTGCCAGCAGTTTCGGAGGGGCGGGGGAGCAGTTCTTC.

The V and J genes are TRBV5-8 and TRBJ2-7; D not certain. The CDR3 extends over 14 amino acids. V gave up 2 bases and J gave up 5 bases, with 14 bases separating them. The germline gives CDR1 SGHTS, CDR2 YDEGEE. The CDR3 here is CASSLAVWTDEQYF. The CDR3 nucleotides read TGTGCCAGCAGCTTAGCTGTTTGGACCGACGAGCAGTACTTC.

The chain combines TRBV6-1 with TRBJ2-1; TRBD1 matches 9 bases. In germline, CDR1 is MNHNS, CDR2 SASEGT. The CDR3 contains 14 residues. J was trimmed by 7 bases and V by 3 bases; bases with no gene match: 4. CDR3 amino acids: CASSDRQGGNEQFF. The CDR3 DNA is TGTGCCAGCAGTGACAGACAGGGGGGAAATGAGCAGTTCTTC.

The chain has TRBV6-1 and TRBJ1-1; 8 bases are a match to TRBD1. CDR1 and CDR2 (germline): MNHNS, SASEGT. The CDR3 is made up of 14 amino acids. V shed 3 bases and J 4 bases; nucleotides not matched to a gene: 4. The CDR3 DNA reads as TGTGCCAGCAGTGAGACAGGGGAGAGCACTGAAGCTTTCTTT. Residues: CASSETGESTEAFF.

By share, this clone counts as medium-sized. The V gene is TRBV27, the J gene TRBJ1-2; weak D call: TRBD1 (5 bases). Germline lookup yields CDR1 MNHEY and CDR2 SMNVEV (reference sequence). The CDR3 length is 15 residues. The V end lost 3 bases, the J end lost 3 bases, and 14 bases lay between the germline ends. CDR3 bases: TGTGCCAGCAGTTTTTACGGCAGGGAGGACTATGGCTACACCTTC. It encodes CASSFYGREDYGYTF.

A single count supports this clone. The gene calls are TRBV4-1 and TRBJ2-3, with 7 bases fitting TRBD2. CDR1 and CDR2 from the germline V gene are MGHRA and YSYEKL. The CDR3 has 19 amino acids. The V and J ends lost 0 bases and 2 bases, in that order; junction bases with no gene match: 14. The CDR3 sequence: CASSQDQAGSGIVTDTQYF. The CDR3 DNA reads TGCGCCAGCAGCCAAGATCAAGCGGGGAGTGGTATAGTCACAGATACGCAGTATTTT.

The rearrangement links TRBV5-1 to TRBJ2-7, with D perhaps TRBD1 or TRBD2 (6 bases each). Germline CDR1 SGHRS, CDR2 YFSETQ. The CDR3 contains 15 residues. V lost 4 bases and J 6 bases, leaving 20 bases between the germline ends. DNA of the CDR3: TGCGCCAGCAGCCGCGGGACACCTCTATGGGGCGAGCAGTACTTC. Encoded protein: CASSRGTPLWGEQYF.

The genes are TRBV9 and TRBJ1-2; no firm D call. Trimming left V 0 bases short and J 2 bases short, with 8 bases between. This CDR3 region has 14 residues. Germline V gives CDR1 SGDLS, CDR2 YYNGEE. CDR3 protein: CASSVAGGNYGYTF. In DNA, the CDR3 is TGTGCCAGCAGCGTAGCGGGAGGGAACTATGGCTACACCTTC.

CDR3 sequence: CASSPGRGQSYEQYF. The CDR3 DNA sequence: TGTGCCAGCAGTCCTGGCAGGGGCCAAAGCTACGAGCAGTACTTC. J is TRBJ2-7 and V is TRBV27, with TRBD1 as a possible D gene (6 bases). CDR1 and CDR2 from the germline V gene are MNHEY and SMNVEV (reference sequence). This CDR3 has 15 amino acids. The V gene lost 5 bases and the J gene lost 3 bases, with 17 bases spanning the gap.